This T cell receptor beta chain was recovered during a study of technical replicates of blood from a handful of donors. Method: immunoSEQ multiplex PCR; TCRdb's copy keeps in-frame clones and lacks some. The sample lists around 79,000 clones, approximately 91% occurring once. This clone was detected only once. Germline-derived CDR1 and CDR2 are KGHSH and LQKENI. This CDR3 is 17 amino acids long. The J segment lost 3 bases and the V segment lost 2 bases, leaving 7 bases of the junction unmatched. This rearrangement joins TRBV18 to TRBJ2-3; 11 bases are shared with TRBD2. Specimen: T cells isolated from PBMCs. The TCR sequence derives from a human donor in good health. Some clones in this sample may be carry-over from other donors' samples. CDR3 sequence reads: CASSPSTSGSGTDTQYF. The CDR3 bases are TGTGCCAGCTCACCAAGTACTAGCGGGAGCGGGACAGATACGCAGTATTTT.